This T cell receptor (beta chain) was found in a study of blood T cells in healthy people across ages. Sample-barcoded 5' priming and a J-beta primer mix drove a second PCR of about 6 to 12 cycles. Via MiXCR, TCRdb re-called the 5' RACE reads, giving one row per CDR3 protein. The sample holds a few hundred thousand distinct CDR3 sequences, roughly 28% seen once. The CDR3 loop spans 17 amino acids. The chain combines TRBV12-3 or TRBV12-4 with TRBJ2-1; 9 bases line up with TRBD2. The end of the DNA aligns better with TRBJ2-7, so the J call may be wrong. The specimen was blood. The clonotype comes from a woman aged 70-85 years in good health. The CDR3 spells CASSYSPLAGTNYEQYF. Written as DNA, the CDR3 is TGTGCCAGCAGTTATTCCCCCCTAGCGGGGACGAACTACGAGCAGTACTTC.